The T cell receptor (beta chain) described here comes from a study of CD8+ T cells in alopecia areata. After isolation, RNA underwent reverse transcription to generate cDNA as the sequencing template. Profiling relied on immunoSEQ multiplex PCR, and the TCRdb table lists in-frame clones only, not all of them. This table has some 130,000 clones, about three fifths appearing once. Here the sequenced sample was CD4+ T cells sorted from blood, taken at week 0. The receptor was isolated from a human donor with alopecia areata.

The CDR3 spells CSVLAGNDGKLFF. DNA for the CDR3: TGCAGCGTCCTAGCCGGGAACGATGGAAAACTGTTTTTT. The chain carries TRBV29-1 and TRBJ1-4, with D hard to call. Trimming removed 6 bases at V and 10 bases at J, with 18 bases between. Germline V gene data show CDR1 as SQVTM and CDR2 as ANQGSEA. The CDR3 is 13 amino acids.